This entry describes one TCR beta chain. The antigen is not known. Germline CDR1 SGHTA, CDR2 FQGNSA. The CDR3 is 15 amino acids. Germline trimming cut 4 bases from V and 5 bases from J; bases unmatched to any gene: 7. The repertoire was sequenced with immunoSEQ multiplex PCR; TCRdb's copy has only in-frame clones and lacks some. This table has about 2.3 million clones, 92% appearing once. Donors were healthy HIV-negative adults without recently reported acute infections or vaccinations. This specimen comes from a study of shared clonotypes between healthy human individuals. Study findings and constraints: Even with large depth, rarefaction showed that sorted-subset sequencing was incomplete. The represented genetic and exposure-history diversity was limited by the small number of donors.

The chain employs TRBV7-2 and TRBJ2-3; 9 nucleotides line up with TRBD1. Specimen: naive CD4+ T cells from PBMCs. Indicated subset: CD45RA+ positively selected. The receptor was derived from a young man in good health. Some clones in this sample may be carry-over from other donors' samples. The CDR3 bases are TGTGCCAGCAGCTGGGAAGGACAGGGGATAGATACGCAGTATTTT. It codes for CASSWEGQGIDTQYF.